This T cell receptor (beta chain) was captured by sequencing in a study of CD8 T cells in ankylosing spondylitis. Germline V CDR1 and CDR2: SGHRS, YFSETQ. V was clipped by 1 base and J by 4 bases, with 6 bases between them. The CDR3 length is 13 residues. Regarding the study as a whole: With a CD8+ phenotype, disease-linked clones were relatively rare in peripheral blood. In reactive arthritis synovial fluid and blood, some motif variants had been reported before. Clones linked to disease were reported to show significant enrichment in matched ankylosing spondylitis synovial fluid.

This clonotype was seen at least ten times. Its antigen is still unknown. Researchers built TCR beta libraries using quantitative 5'-RACE with molecular barcodes. TCRdb reprocessed the 5' RACE reads with MiXCR, giving one entry per CDR3 protein. This sample carries more than 150,000 distinct CDR3 sequences, around a sixth of them seen once, and the ten largest clones take approximately 4%. The V gene is TRBV5-1, the J gene TRBJ1-5, with a possible D match to TRBD1 (5 bases). This clonotype was sampled from a male donor aged 5 to 30 with ankylosing spondylitis or in good health (not recorded which). Sequenced: blood, either unsorted or a sorted T cell fraction (not recorded which). The CDR3 DNA follows: TGCGCCAGCAGCTTGCGGGGGAATCAGCCCCAGCATTTT. Its translation is CASSLRGNQPQHF.